The source of this T cell receptor (beta chain) is a study of regulatory T cells in long-lasting Graves disease. Overall study results and limits: Repertoires from persistent disease leaned toward TRBV28, TRBJ1-2 and TRBJ2-5. Persistent patients shared more public clonotypes (roughly 2,800) than new patients (approximately 900).

Library construction for TCR beta used iRepertoire HTBI primers and Arm-PCR of CDR3 regions. One entry per CDR3 protein results from TCRdb running MiXCR on the multiplex PCR reads. The data show about 500,000 distinct CDR3 sequences, about 12% seen once. With respect to this clonotype: No antigen is known for it.

The CDR3 has 16 amino acids. J gave up 2 bases and V 2 bases, and 4 bases lay outside the gene matches. The V gene's germline CDR1 is KGHSH and CDR2 LQKENI. The sample's time point: newly diagnosed GD, antithyroid drugs for less than 3 months. The TCR library was made from RNA extracted from PBMCs. Patients were enrolled at an endocrinology department in Xi'an, China. The EDTA tubes were filled with about 10 milliliters of drawn peripheral blood. This sample also belongs to another study, concerning T cells in Graves' hyperthyroidism and ophthalmopathy.

Sequencing used peripheral blood mononuclear cells (PBMCs), obtained at new diagnosis, from a patient treated with antithyroid drugs. This TCR was sampled from a woman between 25 and 40 years old with Graves disease. The chain employs TRBV18 and TRBJ2-3; 10 bases are shared with TRBD2. In DNA, the CDR3 is TGTGCCAGCTCACCAAGCCTAGCGGGGGACACAGATACGCAGTATTTT. It yields the protein CASSPSLAGDTDTQYF.